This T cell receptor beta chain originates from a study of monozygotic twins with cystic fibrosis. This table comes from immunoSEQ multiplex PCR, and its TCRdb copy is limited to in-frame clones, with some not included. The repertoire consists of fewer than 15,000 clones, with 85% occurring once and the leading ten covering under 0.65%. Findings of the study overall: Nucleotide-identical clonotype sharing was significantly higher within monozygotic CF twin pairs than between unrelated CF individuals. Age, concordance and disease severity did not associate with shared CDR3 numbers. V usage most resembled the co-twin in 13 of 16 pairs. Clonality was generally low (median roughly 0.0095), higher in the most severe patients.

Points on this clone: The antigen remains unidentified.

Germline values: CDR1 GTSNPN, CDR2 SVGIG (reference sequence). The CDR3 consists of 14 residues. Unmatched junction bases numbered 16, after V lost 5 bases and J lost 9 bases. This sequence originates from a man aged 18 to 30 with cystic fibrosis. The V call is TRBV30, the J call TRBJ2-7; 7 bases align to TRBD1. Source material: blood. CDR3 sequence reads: CAWGTGERYERQYF. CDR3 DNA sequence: TGTGCCTGGGGAACAGGGGAAAGGTACGAGCGGCAGTACTTC.